These T cell receptor beta chains were read from a single sample in a study of T cells in Graves' hyperthyroidism and ophthalmopathy. TCRdb ran MiXCR on the multiplex PCR reads and lists one entry per CDR3 protein. The data hold around 450,000 distinct CDR3 sequences, with approximately 15% observed a single time. The sequencing sample was made of blood. These receptors originate from a woman under 30 with Graves' hyperthyroidism. The CDR3 runs from the conserved cysteine through the conserved F or W. A D gene is named only where the DNA matches it firmly. The size entry is marked missing in some rows and otherwise reads once, few, many or a size class.

V,D,size,J,CDR3,DNA
TRBV9,TRBD2,NA,TRBJ2-7,CASSVGLAGGPSYEQYF,TGTGCCAGCAGCGTAGGACTAGCGGGAGGCCCCTCCTACGAGCAGTACTTC
TRBV24-1,NA,NA,TRBJ2-1,CATMGGRGSYNEQFF,TGTGCCACCATGGGTGGGAGAGGCTCCTACAATGAGCAGTTCTTC
TRBV5-8,NA,NA,TRBJ2-2,CASSPAAWGENTGELFF,TGTGCCAGCAGCCCAGCCGCCTGGGGGGAGAACACCGGGGAGCTGTTTTTT
TRBV6-1,TRBD2,many,TRBJ2-7,CASSEAGTISYEQYF,TGTGCCAGCAGTGAAGCGGGGACTATCTCCTACGAGCAGTACTTC
TRBV10-3,NA,many,TRBJ2-5,CAISESELRKETQYF,TGTGCCATCAGTGAGTCGGAGCTACGGAAGGAGACCCAGTACTTC
TRBV28,NA,NA,TRBJ2-7,CASSLPEGSDYEQYF,TGTGCCAGCAGTTTACCCGAGGGGAGTGACTACGAGCAGTACTTC
TRBV19,NA,many,TRBJ1-1,CASSISGAQGGTEAFF,TGTGCCAGTAGTATATCCGGGGCCCAAGGAGGCACTGAAGCTTTCTTT
TRBV5-1,NA,many,TRBJ2-7,CASSLEGLRAYEQYF,TGCGCCAGCAGCTTGGAAGGACTCCGCGCCTACGAGCAGTACTTC
TRBV11-2,TRBD2,many,TRBJ2-4,CASSINSGTAKNIQYF,TGTGCCAGCAGCATTAATAGCGGGACGGCCAAAAACATTCAGTACTTC
TRBV20-1,NA,NA,TRBJ2-6,CSATSGANVLTF,TGCAGTGCTACCTCTGGGGCCAACGTCCTGACTTTC
TRBV7-2,TRBD2,NA,TRBJ2-3,CASSLAAAGGPADTQYF,TGTGCCAGCAGCTTAGCGGCTGCGGGGGGACCCGCAGATACGCAGTATTTT
TRBV20-1,NA,NA,TRBJ1-6,CSASGGPNLPLHF,TGCAGTGCTAGTGGTGGACCGAATTTACCCCTCCACTTT
TRBV20-1,TRBD2,many,TRBJ2-7,CSAQTTSGIYEQYF,TGCAGTGCACAAACGACTAGCGGGATTTACGAGCAGTACTTC
TRBV2,NA,NA,TRBJ1-5,CASSVGAQNQPQHF,TGTGCCAGCAGTGTGGGGGCCCAGAATCAGCCCCAGCATTTT
TRBV7-2,NA,NA,TRBJ1-2,CASSPDGSYYGYTF,TGTGCCAGCAGTCCCGACGGCTCTTACTATGGCTACACCTTC
TRBV5-1,NA,NA,TRBJ2-1,CASSFGDVGYNEQFF,TGCGCCAGCAGCTTTGGGGACGTGGGCTACAATGAGCAGTTCTTC
TRBV12-3/TRBV12-4,TRBD1,few,TRBJ1-5,CASSIPQGARSSNQPQHF,TGTGCCAGCAGCATTCCTCAGGGGGCACGATCAAGCAATCAGCCCCAGCATTTT
TRBV12-3/TRBV12-4,TRBD1,many,TRBJ1-1,CASSYGQGILGAFF,TGTGCCAGCAGCTATGGACAGGGGATACTTGGAGCTTTCTTT
TRBV5-1,NA,many,TRBJ2-3,CASTYGASIGFGTDTQYF,TGCGCCAGCACCTATGGCGCGTCAATCGGTTTTGGCACAGATACGCAGTATTTT
TRBV20-1,NA,many,TRBJ2-7,CSTQGRGVYEQYF,TGCAGTACCCAGGGCAGGGGGGTGTACGAGCAGTACTTC
TRBV6-2/TRBV6-3,TRBD1,NA,TRBJ1-5,CASSYSRDRGLSWQPQHF,TGTGCCAGCAGTTACTCGCGCGACAGGGGGCTGTCCTGGCAGCCCCAGCATTTT
TRBV27,TRBD1,NA,TRBJ1-6,CASRFRGLSSPLHF,TGTGCCAGCAGATTCAGGGGGCTTTCCTCACCCCTCCACTTT
TRBV20-1,NA,NA,TRBJ1-2,CSAVDTNYGYTF,TGCAGTGCTGTTGACACGAACTATGGCTACACCTTC
TRBV6-1,NA,many,TRBJ1-3,CASGPLPSGNTIYF,TGTGCCAGCGGTCCGCTACCCTCTGGAAACACCATATATTTT
TRBV28,TRBD2,many,TRBJ2-1,CASSLWASGGYEQFF,TGTGCCAGCAGTTTATGGGCTAGCGGGGGGTATGAGCAGTTCTTC
TRBV12-3/TRBV12-4,NA,many,TRBJ1-1,CASTPLPYGNTEAFF,TGTGCCAGCACTCCTCTGCCCTACGGGAACACTGAAGCTTTCTTT
TRBV5-1,TRBD2,NA,TRBJ2-3,CASSLGTSGVTDTQYF,TGCGCCAGCAGCCTCGGGACTAGCGGGGTGACAGATACGCAGTATTTT
TRBV5-1,NA,few,TRBJ2-2,CASSLELRTGELFF,TGCGCCAGCAGCTTGGAGCTTAGGACCGGGGAGCTGTTTTTT
TRBV5-1,NA,many,TRBJ2-7,CASSARALTYEQYF,TGCGCCAGCAGCGCTCGGGCCCTAACCTACGAGCAGTACTTC
TRBV7-3,NA,many,TRBJ1-2,CASSGDRGGYTF,TGTGCCAGCAGCGGCGACAGAGGTGGCTACACCTTC
TRBV28,NA,few,TRBJ1-4,CASSKVRATNEKLFF,TGTGCCAGCAGTAAGGTGCGCGCAACTAATGAAAAACTGTTTTTT
TRBV3-1,NA,many,TRBJ2-2,CASSQVYSIDTGELFF,TGTGCCAGCAGCCAAGTGTACTCGATTGACACCGGGGAGCTGTTTTTT
TRBV9,TRBD1,few,TRBJ2-6,CASSVEGQEATGANVLTF,TGTGCCAGCAGCGTAGAGGGACAGGAAGCTACTGGGGCCAACGTCCTGACTTTC
TRBV6-2/TRBV6-3,NA,many,TRBJ2-7,CASSYSGSPYEQYF,TGTGCCAGCAGTTACTCCGGGAGCCCCTACGAGCAGTACTTC
TRBV7-9,TRBD1,NA,TRBJ1-2,CAVIGGQYYGYTF,TGTGCGGTCATTGGGGGACAGTACTATGGCTACACCTTC
TRBV13,NA,few,TRBJ1-3,CASSLVGTHGNTIYF,TGTGCCAGCAGCTTAGTTGGGACACACGGAAACACCATATATTTT
TRBV7-3,NA,NA,TRBJ2-1,CASRPDPTSPNEQFF,TGTGCCAGCAGACCGGACCCCACGAGCCCCAATGAGCAGTTCTTC
TRBV6-2/TRBV6-3,NA,many,TRBJ2-7,CASNFGGPPAEQYF,TGTGCCAGCAACTTCGGCGGCCCCCCTGCCGAGCAGTACTTC
TRBV6-5,NA,NA,TRBJ2-1,CASSYSGVALQFF,TGTGCCAGCAGTTACTCGGGGGTAGCTTTGCAGTTCTTC
TRBV28,NA,many,TRBJ2-7,CASSPTGIYEQYF,TGTGCCAGCAGCCCCACAGGGATCTACGAGCAGTACTTC
TRBV7-2,TRBD1,many,TRBJ1-5,CASSWTGDQPQHF,TGTGCCAGCAGCTGGACAGGTGATCAGCCCCAGCATTTT
TRBV6-6,NA,NA,TRBJ2-1,CASGYPGNSREQFF,TGTGCCAGCGGTTACCCAGGAAATAGCCGTGAGCAGTTCTTC